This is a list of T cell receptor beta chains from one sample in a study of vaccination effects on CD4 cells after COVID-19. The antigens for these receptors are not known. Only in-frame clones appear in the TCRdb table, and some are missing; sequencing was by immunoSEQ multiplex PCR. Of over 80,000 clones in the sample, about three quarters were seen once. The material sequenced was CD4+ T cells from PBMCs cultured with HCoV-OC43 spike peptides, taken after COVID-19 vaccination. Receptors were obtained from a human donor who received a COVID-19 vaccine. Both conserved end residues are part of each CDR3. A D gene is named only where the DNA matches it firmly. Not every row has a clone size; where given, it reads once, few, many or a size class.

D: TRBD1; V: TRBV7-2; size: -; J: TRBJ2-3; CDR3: CASSLRTGSPDTQYF; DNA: TGTGCCAGCAGCTTACGGACAGGGAGTCCCGATACGCAGTATTTT
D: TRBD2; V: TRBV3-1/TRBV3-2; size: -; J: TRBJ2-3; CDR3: CASSQRGASDTQYF; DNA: TGTGCCAGCAGCCAGCGGGGGGCGTCAGATACGCAGTATTTT
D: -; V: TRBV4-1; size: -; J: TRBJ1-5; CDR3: CASSSFYSNQPQHF; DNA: TGCGCCAGCAGCTCTTTTTATAGCAATCAGCCCCAGCATTTT
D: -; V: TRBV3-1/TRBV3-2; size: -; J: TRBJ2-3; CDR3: CASSQDLSDRLSTDTQYF; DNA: TGTGCCAGCAGCCAAGATCTCTCCGACCGGTTATCCACAGATACGCAGTATTTT
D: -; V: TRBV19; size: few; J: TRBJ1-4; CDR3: CASNERQDEKLFF; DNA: TGTGCCAGTAACGAGCGACAGGATGAAAAACTGTTTTTT
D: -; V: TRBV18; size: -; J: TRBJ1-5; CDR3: CASSQGQGNNQPQHF; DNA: TGTGCCAGCTCACAGGGACAAGGGAACAATCAGCCCCAGCATTTT
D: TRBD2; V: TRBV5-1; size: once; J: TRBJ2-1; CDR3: CASSGVRYEQFF; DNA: TGCGCCAGTAGCGGGGTTCGTTATGAGCAGTTCTTC
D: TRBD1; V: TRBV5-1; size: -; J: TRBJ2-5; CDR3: CASSTGGGETQYF; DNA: TGCGCCAGCAGCACAGGGGGCGGGGAGACCCAGTACTTC
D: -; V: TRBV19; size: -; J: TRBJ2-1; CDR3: CASSIVRGDIGYNEQFF; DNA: TGTGCCAGTAGTATAGTACGGGGAGACATTGGCTACAATGAGCAGTTCTTC
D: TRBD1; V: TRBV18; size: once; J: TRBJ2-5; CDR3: CASSPLDRGRQETQYF; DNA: TGTGCCAGCTCACCGCTAGACAGGGGTCGGCAAGAGACCCAGTACTTC
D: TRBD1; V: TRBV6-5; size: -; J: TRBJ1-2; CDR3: CASSYRGQNYGYTF; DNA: TGTGCCAGCAGTTACCGGGGACAGAACTATGGCTACACCTTC
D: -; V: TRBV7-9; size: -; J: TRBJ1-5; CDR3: CASSATGDSNQPQHF; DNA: TGTGCCAGCAGCGCCACGGGGGATAGCAATCAGCCCCAGCATTTT
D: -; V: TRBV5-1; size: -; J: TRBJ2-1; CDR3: CASSLDGDSSYNEQFF; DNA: TGCGCCAGCAGCTTGGACGGAGATTCTTCCTACAATGAGCAGTTCTTC
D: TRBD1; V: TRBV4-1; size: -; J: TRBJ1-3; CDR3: CASTQPGGNTIYF; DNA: TGCGCCAGCACCCAGCCAGGGGGGAACACCATATATTTT
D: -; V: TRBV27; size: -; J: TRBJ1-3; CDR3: CASSQYGPTGRGRGTIYF; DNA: TGTGCCAGCAGTCAATATGGTCCCACAGGGCGAGGAAGGGGCACCATATATTTT
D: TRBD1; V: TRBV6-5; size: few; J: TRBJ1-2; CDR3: CASSPQGAQHYGYTF; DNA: TGTGCCAGCAGTCCTCAGGGGGCCCAACACTATGGCTACACCTTC
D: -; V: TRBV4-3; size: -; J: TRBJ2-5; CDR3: CASSQANQETQYF; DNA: TGCGCCAGCAGCCAGGCTAACCAAGAGACCCAGTACTTC
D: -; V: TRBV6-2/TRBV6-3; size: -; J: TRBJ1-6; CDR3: CASRYNWDNSPLHF; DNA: TGTGCCAGCAGGTACAACTGGGATAATTCACCCCTCCACTTT
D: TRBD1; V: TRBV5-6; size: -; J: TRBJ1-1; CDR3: CASRLSGGGRNTEAFF; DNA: TGTGCCAGCAGACTATCAGGGGGGGGGCGGAACACTGAAGCTTTCTTT
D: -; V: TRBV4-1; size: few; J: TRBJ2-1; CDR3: CASSQVGLATVHEQFF; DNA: TGCGCCAGCAGCCAAGTGGGGCTAGCGACGGTGCATGAGCAGTTCTTC
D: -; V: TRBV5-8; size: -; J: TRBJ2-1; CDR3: CASSLGRALPYNEQFF; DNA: TGTGCCAGCAGCTTGGGGCGGGCGCTACCCTACAATGAGCAGTTCTTC
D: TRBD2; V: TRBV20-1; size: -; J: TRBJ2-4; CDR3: CSASDGGGSKNIQYF; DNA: TGCAGTGCTAGTGACGGGGGGGGGTCCAAAAACATTCAGTACTTC
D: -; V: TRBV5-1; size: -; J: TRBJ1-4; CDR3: CASSLGAVNEKLFF; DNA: TGCGCCAGCAGTTTAGGGGCAGTGAATGAAAAACTGTTTTTT
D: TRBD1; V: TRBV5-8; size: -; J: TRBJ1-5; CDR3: CASSFHLQGNQPQHF; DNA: TGTGCCAGCAGCTTCCACTTACAGGGGAATCAGCCCCAGCATTTT
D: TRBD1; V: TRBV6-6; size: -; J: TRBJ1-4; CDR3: CASSPREGAFGKLFF; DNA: TGTGCCAGCAGCCCTAGGGAGGGGGCGTTCGGAAAACTGTTTTTT
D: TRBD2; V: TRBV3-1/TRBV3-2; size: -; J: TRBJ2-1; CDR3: CASTRLGGGSYNEQFF; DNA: TGTGCCAGCACCAGGTTGGGCGGGGGTTCCTACAATGAGCAGTTCTTC
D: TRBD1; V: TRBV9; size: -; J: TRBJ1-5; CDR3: CATQQGTGGTSNQPQHF; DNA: TGTGCCACCCAACAGGGGACAGGGGGCACTAGCAATCAGCCCCAGCATTTT
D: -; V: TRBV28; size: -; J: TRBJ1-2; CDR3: CASSLNQGRSYTF; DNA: TGTGCCAGCAGTTTGAATCAGGGACGGAGCTACACCTTC
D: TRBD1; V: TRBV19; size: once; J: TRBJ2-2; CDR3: CASSRDSLDPGELFF; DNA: TGTGCCAGTAGCCGGGACAGTTTGGATCCCGGGGAGCTGTTTTTT
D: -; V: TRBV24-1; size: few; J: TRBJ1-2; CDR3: CATRGEDYGYTF; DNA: TGTGCCACCAGGGGGGAGGACTATGGCTACACCTTC
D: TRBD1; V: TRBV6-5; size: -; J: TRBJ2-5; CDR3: CASSRGQLQETQYF; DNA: TGTGCCAGCAGTCGGGGACAGCTTCAAGAGACCCAGTACTTC